This T cell receptor beta chain was found in a study of control samples from healthy donors and cancer patients. This clone was found once. The table came from immunoSEQ multiplex PCR; TCRdb's copy has only in-frame clones and leaves some out. The table includes approximately 150,000 clones, roughly nine tenths detected once. V lost 1 base to trimming and J lost 0 bases; unmatched junction nucleotides: 2. The CDR3 consists of 15 residues. Germline V gene sequence: CDR1 MGHRA, CDR2 YSYEKL. This receptor was obtained from a man aged 18 to 30 in good health. The specimen sequenced was blood. The chain carries TRBV4-1 and TRBJ1-1; 7 bases are shared with TRBD1. In nucleotides, the CDR3 is TGCGCCAGCAGCCAAGTTGGGACAGTGAACACTGAAGCTTTCTTT. Amino acids: CASSQVGTVNTEAFF.